The entry that follows covers one T cell receptor (beta chain) sequence. Sequencing was performed with immunoSEQ multiplex PCR; in TCRdb, only in-frame clones are kept and a portion is missing. The table includes 85,000 to 95,000 clones, 91% detected once. This record comes from a study of T cell changes during pregnancy in multiple sclerosis. The CDR3 is made up of 12 amino acids. V lost 4 bases and J 0 bases, leaving 4 bases between the germline ends. Germline V gene sequence: CDR1 SQVTM, CDR2 ANQGSEA. The clonotype originates from a female donor in good health, enrolled as a control in a pregnancy study. The sequences come from peripheral blood, collected after pregnancy. V is TRBV29-1 and J is TRBJ2-1, with D uncertain. In nucleotides, the CDR3 is TGCAGCGTTGTTAACTCCTACAATGAGCAGTTCTTC. This sequence encodes CSVVNSYNEQFF.